The next 9 T cell receptor beta chains were all read from a single sample in a study of T cell changes during pregnancy in multiple sclerosis (dated by TCRdb to about 2019). Library preparation was by the immunoSEQ multiplex PCR assay. TCRdb retrieved this table from immuneACCESS and kept in-frame rearrangements only. Not all clones are present; in checked studies, unresolved V genes account for under half, and no reason is known for the remainder. The table for this sample lists about 8,000 clones; 75% to 90% of them were counted only once. The ten largest clones represent under 6.5% of the sample. The sequencing used CD8+ T cells from peripheral blood mononuclear cells, collected in the first trimester of pregnancy. The receptors stem from a female donor in good health, enrolled as a control in a pregnancy study.

This chain links TRBV4-3 with TRBJ2-1, with 13 bases identical to TRBD2. The CDR3 has 15 amino acids. Germline lookup yields CDR1 LGHNA and CDR2 YSLEER. V shed 1 base, J shed 9 bases, and the junction held 3 bases outside the gene matches. CDR3 protein: CASSQGTSGSREQFF. The CDR3 bases are TGCGCCAGCAGCCAAGGGACTAGCGGGAGTCGTGAGCAGTTCTTC.

The V call is TRBV4-1, the J call TRBJ1-1, with D unresolved. Trimming cost V 0 bases and J 2 bases, with 10 bases left between them. CDR3 length: 15 residues. Germline-derived CDR1 and CDR2 are MGHRA and YSYEKL. The CDR3 DNA follows: TGCGCCAGCAGCCAAGAAGGTGCGGGAAACACTGAAGCTTTCTTT. Its protein is CASSQEGAGNTEAFF.

The chain couples TRBV6-4 to TRBJ2-1, with TRBD2 identical over 13 bases. The CDR3 is made up of 14 amino acids. V trimming: 5 bases; J trimming: 7 bases; junction bases outside the gene matches: 2. Per germline, CDR1 MRHNA and CDR2 SNTAGT. The CDR3 region has the DNA TGTGCCAGCAGTCGGACTAGCGGGGGAAATGAGCAGTTCTTC. Protein sequence: CASSRTSGGNEQFF.

The chain has TRBV30 and TRBJ2-1; a possible D gene is TRBD2 (5 bases). The CDR3 is 15 amino acids. CDR1 is GTSNPN, CDR2 SVGIG, per germline (reference sequence). V was shortened by 4 bases and J by 0 bases, with 13 bases between the two germline ends. The CDR3 region has the DNA TGTGCCTGGAATGGAGAGGGATACTCCTACAATGAGCAGTTCTTC. Translating gives CAWNGEGYSYNEQFF.

The V gene is TRBV2, the J gene TRBJ2-7; no definite D call. V was trimmed by 7 bases and J by 6 bases, leaving 19 bases between them. Germline V CDR1 and CDR2: SNHLY, FYNNEI. This CDR3 comprises 14 residues. The CDR3 sequence: CASKQLPDQPEQYF. The CDR3 nucleotides are TGTGCCAGCAAACAGCTTCCCGACCAACCCGAGCAGTACTTC.

This clone appeared a single time. V gene TRBV7-2 combines with J gene TRBJ2-5, with 8 bases lining up with TRBD2. CDR1 SGHTA and CDR2 FQGNSA come from the germline V gene. The CDR3 consists of 15 residues. V lost 5 bases and J lost 4; bases outside the gene matches: 9. CDR3: CASSPTWLAGETQYF. CDR3 sequence (DNA): TGTGCCAGCAGCCCCACCTGGCTAGCGGGAGAGACCCAGTACTTC.

V usage is TRBV7-2 and J usage is TRBJ1-2; 8 bases align to TRBD1. The germline V gene encodes CDR1 SGHTA and CDR2 FQGNSA. V was clipped by 3 bases and J by 6 bases; unmatched bases: 3. CDR3 size: 13 residues. CDR3: CASSFGQGDGYTF. In nucleotides, the CDR3 is TGTGCCAGCAGCTTTGGACAGGGTGATGGCTACACCTTC.

The V and J genes are TRBV28 and TRBJ2-1, with 13 bases lining up with TRBD2. Germline CDR1 and CDR2: MDHEN and SYDVKM. This CDR3 spans 16 amino acids. V shed 2 bases, J shed 6 bases, and the junction held 4 bases outside the gene matches. As DNA, the CDR3 is TGTGCCAGCAGTTTAAGTCGGACTAGCGGGAGCAATGAGCAGTTCTTC. Translated, it gives CASSLSRTSGSNEQFF.

The chain combines TRBV9 with TRBJ2-1; D is unclear. Germline values: CDR1 SGDLS, CDR2 YYNGEE. The V gene lost 4 bases and the J gene lost 6 bases, with 2 bases spanning the gap. The CDR3 has 10 residues. In nucleotides, the CDR3 is TGTGCCAGCAGCCTCAATGAGCAGTTCTTC. It yields the protein CASSLNEQFF.